The T cell receptor beta chain described here comes from a study of human T cells and chemical hapten exposure. The CDR3 is 15 residues long. V dropped 6 bases and J dropped 3; count of bases not matched to a gene: 10. Germline assignment: CDR1 MDHEN and CDR2 SYDVKM. Time point indicated: pre-sensitization, week 0. Treatment described: therapeutic diphenylcyclopropenone sensitization with weekly scalp DPC. Blood collection happened ahead of applying each patch test. Donors were 18 to 70-year-old alopecia patients suitable for DPC. Original analysis: Samples ranged from roughly 20,000 to 750,000 TCRs, with a median of approximately 90,000. TCRdb called the RACE reads again in MiXCR, with one record for every CDR3 protein. TCRdb's processing, not the authors' own work, is the source of the V and J calls. The profile covers 250,000 or so distinct CDR3 sequences, with 7.5% to 10% appearing a single time and less than 3% taken by the ten largest.

This TCR was sampled from a middle-aged woman with alopecia areata. Some clones in this sample may be carry-over from other donors' samples. The genes are TRBV28 and TRBJ2-7; TRBD1 agrees at 8 bases. The sample in question was whole blood, obtained in connection with sensitization to the hapten diphenylcyclopropenone (DPC). In DNA, the CDR3 is TGTGCCAGCAGCTCCCCCGGGACAGGTGACTACGAGCAGTACTTC. It is translated as CASSSPGTGDYEQYF. Combining the CDR3 with reference TRBV28 and TRBJ2-7 gives the whole variable domain DVKVTQSSRYLVKRTGEKVFLECVQDMDHENMFWYRQDPGLGLRLIYFSYDVKMKEKGDIPEGYSVSREKKERFSLILESASTNQTSMYLCASSSPGTGDYEQYFGPGTRLTVT.